What follows are 28 T cell receptor beta chains derived from one specimen sequenced in a study of blood T cell repertoires in COVID-19. Using immunoSEQ multiplex PCR, the repertoire was profiled, and TCRdb retains in-frame clones only, with some absent. The sample has 40,000 or so clones, around 85% seen once. Sequenced: peripheral blood. The receptors come from a man aged 45-65 years with active COVID-19.

V is TRBV4-3 and J is TRBJ1-6; tentative D call: TRBD1 (6 bases). The length of the CDR3 is 16 residues. Germline V gene data show CDR1 as LGHNA and CDR2 as YSLEER. Trimming cost V 2 bases and J 7 bases, with 15 bases left between them. CDR3 coding DNA: TGCGCCAGCAGCCAACCGGCGGGGGCTTGGAATTCACCCCTCCACTTT. As protein: CASSQPAGAWNSPLHF.

The chain couples TRBV24-1 to TRBJ2-1; D is possibly TRBD1 (5 bases). Trimming pared 4 bases from V and 2 bases from J, leaving 14 bases between. This CDR3 has 16 residues. Germline V lookup: CDR1 KGHDR, CDR2 SFDVKD. The CDR3 bases are TGTGCCACCAGTGAAGGAGAGGCAGGGCCCTACAATGAGCAGTTCTTC. The encoded protein is CATSEGEAGPYNEQFF.

By proportion, this clone is medium-sized. The CDR3, as DNA: TGTGCCAGCAGTTTCACGGGGGGGCCTCTCGGGGAGCTGTTTTTT. Residues: CASSFTGGPLGELFF. This chain uses TRBV6-2 or TRBV6-3 with TRBJ2-2, with TRBD2 identical over 8 bases. The CDR3 is made up of 15 amino acids. From germline, CDR1 is MNHEY and CDR2 SVGEGT. Trimming removed 4 bases from V and 7 bases from J; junction bases left unmatched: 8.

The V and J genes are TRBV18 and TRBJ2-2, with 9 bases identical to TRBD1. The CDR3 length is 17 residues. Per the germline V gene, CDR1 is KGHSH and CDR2 is LQKENI. Trimming took 6 bases from V and 3 from J; bases not matched to a gene: 11. For the CDR3, the DNA is TGTGCCAGCTCTACGGGAGACAGGGGGGCGGACACCGGGGAGCTGTTTTTT. Translated, it gives CASSTGDRGADTGELFF. The full variable domain, in which reference TRBV18 and TRBJ2-2 provide the parts outside the CDR3, is NAGVMQNPRHLVRRRGQEARLRCSPMKGHSHVYWYRQLPEEGLKFMVYLQKENIIDESGMPKERFSAEFPKEGPSILRIQQVVRGDSAAYFCASSTGDRGADTGELFFGEGSRLTVL.

The V call is TRBV5-1, the J call TRBJ2-7; D is unresolved. Germline V CDR1 and CDR2: SGHRS, YFSETQ. The length of the CDR3 is 15 residues. Trimming pared 1 base from V and 1 base from J, leaving 12 bases between. The CDR3 region is CASSLSTDLSYEQYF. DNA of the CDR3: TGCGCCAGCAGCTTGAGTACAGACCTATCCTACGAGCAGTACTTC.

The rearrangement links TRBV6-5 to TRBJ1-3; D might be TRBD1 (6 bases). The V gene's germline CDR1 is MNHEY and CDR2 SVGAGI. The CDR3 sequence is 15 residues long. Trimming stripped 7 bases from V and 0 bases from J, with 13 bases between. The CDR3 nucleotides read TGTGCCAGCACTAGGACAGCCGACTCTGGAAACACCATATATTTT. This encodes CASTRTADSGNTIYF.

The chain has TRBV7-9 and TRBJ1-2, with a possible D match to TRBD1 (6 bases). Trimming pared 1 base from V and 9 bases from J, leaving 9 bases between. Germline CDR1 SEHNR, CDR2 FQNEAQ (reference sequence). CDR3 length equals 12 residues. CDR3 bases: TGTGCCAGCAGCTTAGACAGGGCTAGCTACACCTTC. Translation gives CASSLDRASYTF.

This clone was picked up a small number of times. V is TRBV6-1 and J is TRBJ1-2, with D unclear. The CDR3 runs to 17 residues. V was pared by 2 bases and J by 3 bases, with 19 bases between. Germline V gene sequence: CDR1 MNHNS, CDR2 SASEGT. In nucleotides, the CDR3 is TGTGCCAGCAGTGAAAACGGGGAGGCCATTATGGACTATGGCTACACCTTC. Translating it yields CASSENGEAIMDYGYTF.

The genes are TRBV5-1 and TRBJ2-7; perhaps TRBD2 as D (5 bases). CDR3 length: 14 residues. Trimming cost V 7 bases and J 2 bases, with 16 bases left between them. Germline values: CDR1 SGHRS, CDR2 YFSETQ. The CDR3 coding sequence is TGCGCCAGCTCCCGGGGAAACCACCCCTACGAGCAGTACTTC. Translation: CASSRGNHPYEQYF.

V and J are TRBV7-5 and TRBJ2-7; the table calls TRBD2, which could not be checked here. TRBV7-5 is a known pseudogene. The CDR3 spans 15 residues. CDR3 bases: TGTGTCAGAAGCTTCCGGGGGGGCCGGTACTACGAGCAGTACTTC. This sequence encodes CVRSFRGGRYYEQYF.

The rearrangement uses TRBV4-1 and TRBJ2-7; D call uncertain. The CDR3 extends over 15 amino acids. CDR1 is MGHRA, CDR2 YSYEKL, per germline. The germline V and J ends were trimmed by 0 bases and 2 bases, with 11 bases remaining between them. The CDR3 nucleotides read TGCGCCAGCAGCCAAGATCGCGGCAGAACCTACGAGCAGTACTTC. Protein: CASSQDRGRTYEQYF.

The V and J genes are TRBV2 and TRBJ2-1; 14 bases are shared with TRBD2. CDR1 and CDR2 (germline): SNHLY, FYNNEI. V was clipped by 10 bases and J by 0 bases; unmatched bases: 11. The CDR3 is 18 amino acids. CDR3 DNA sequence: TGTGCCATCCTCATCGGACTAGCGGGGGGAGGCTCCTACAATGAGCAGTTCTTC. It translates to CAILIGLAGGGSYNEQFF.

V gene TRBV6-5 combines with J gene TRBJ2-1; the match to TRBD2 covers 8 bases. This CDR3 has 15 amino acids. Germline CDR1 and CDR2: MNHEY and SVGAGI. V was pared by 6 bases and J by 4 bases, with 8 bases of the junction left unmatched. CDR3: CASSQRGPIYNEQFF. The CDR3 DNA reads TGTGCCAGCAGCCAGCGGGGGCCTATATACAATGAGCAGTTCTTC.

The rearrangement uses TRBV27 and TRBJ2-7; 9 bases fit TRBD1. The CDR3 has 15 residues. Germline lookup yields CDR1 MNHEY and CDR2 SMNVEV (reference sequence). V lost 5 bases to trimming and J lost 5 bases; unmatched junction nucleotides: 10. In nucleotides, the CDR3 is TGTGCCAGCAGTACCTACAGGACAGGGGCCCACGAGCAGTACTTC. Residues: CASSTYRTGAHEQYF.

The chain joins TRBV4-3 to TRBJ1-2; 8 bases map to TRBD1. Germline trimming cut 0 bases from V and 7 bases from J; bases unmatched to any gene: 7. CDR3 length: 15 amino acids. CDR1 is LGHNA, CDR2 YSLEER, per germline. The CDR3 coding sequence is TGCGCCAGCAGCCAAGAGGGGCAGGGGGCCGGTGGCTACACCTTC. Amino acids: CASSQEGQGAGGYTF.

The CDR3, as DNA: TGTGCCAGTACCCATACAGGGTCTATGAACACTGAAGCTTTCTTT. Translating it yields CASTHTGSMNTEAFF. This sequence joins TRBV19 and TRBJ1-1, with D possibly matching TRBD1 (6 bases). V lost 7 bases, J lost 0 bases, and 15 bases lay in between. The CDR3 totals 15 residues. Per the germline V gene, CDR1 is LNHDA and CDR2 is SQIVND (reference sequence).

The CDR3 DNA follows: TGTGCCAGCAGCTATTCGACAGGGGTGAACACCGGGGAGCTGTTTTTT. This translates into CASSYSTGVNTGELFF. The rearrangement links TRBV5-6 to TRBJ2-2, with TRBD1 matching 8 bases. Losses at the gene ends were 3 bases for V and 1 base for J; bases not matched to a gene: 5. CDR3 length: 16 residues. CDR1 and CDR2 from the germline V gene are SGHDT and YYEEEE.

The gene calls are TRBV7-6 and TRBJ1-3, with D unclear. Trimming left V 5 bases short and J 13 bases short, with 21 bases between. CDR3 length equals 14 residues. The germline V gene encodes CDR1 SGHVS and CDR2 FNYEAQ. Here the CDR3 reads CASSRPSGRREIYF. The CDR3 region has the DNA TGTGCCAGCAGCCGACCCAGTGGACGTCGGGAAATATATTTT.

The genes are TRBV10-3 and TRBJ2-1, with 9 positions matching TRBD2. After removal of 3 bases from V and 10 bases from J, the junction contained 13 bases not matched to a gene. CDR1 is ENHRY and CDR2 is SYGVKD in the germline V gene. The CDR3 extends over 16 amino acids. CDR3 region: CAISDHLIAGDPEQFF. The CDR3, as DNA: TGTGCCATCAGTGACCACTTAATAGCGGGGGATCCCGAGCAGTTCTTC.

This chain joins TRBV15 and TRBJ2-2, with D unresolved. V was trimmed by 0 bases and J by 1 base, leaving 3 bases between them. The CDR3 contains 14 residues. Germline-derived CDR1 and CDR2 are LNHNV and YYDKDF (reference sequence). CDR3 in DNA: TGTGCCACCAGCAGAGATCGGAACACCGGGGAGCTGTTTTTT. Protein sequence: CATSRDRNTGELFF. Supplemented by reference TRBV15 and TRBJ2-2, the full variable domain reads DAMVIQNPRYQVTQFGKPVTLSCSQTLNHNVMYWYQQKSSQAPKLLFHYYDKDFNNEADTPDNFQSRRPNTSFCFLDIRSPGLGDTAMYLCATSRDRNTGELFFGEGSRLTVL.

The V call is TRBV19, the J call TRBJ2-3; a possible D gene is TRBD1 (6 bases). Trimming took off 2 bases at V and 0 bases at J, with 9 bases between the two ends. The CDR3 length is 15 residues. Germline CDR1 is LNHDA and CDR2 is SQIVND (reference sequence). CDR3 sequence: CASSIQGHSTDTQYF. The CDR3 region has the DNA TGTGCCAGTAGTATACAGGGGCACAGCACAGATACGCAGTATTTT.

CDR3 in DNA: TGTGCCAGTAGTAGCACGGACAGGGGTGTGACTGAAGCTTTCTTT. It is translated as CASSSTDRGVTEAFF. The gene calls are TRBV19 and TRBJ1-1; 9 bases match TRBD1. With V trimmed by 4 bases and J by 5 bases, 8 bases remained unmatched. Germline V CDR1 and CDR2: LNHDA, SQIVND (reference sequence). The length of the CDR3 is 15 residues.

V gene TRBV2 combines with J gene TRBJ2-3; 7 bases fit TRBD2. V lost 5 bases, J lost 5 bases, and 7 bases stayed unmatched. This CDR3 has 14 amino acids. Germline assignment: CDR1 SNHLY and CDR2 FYNNEI. The CDR3 region has the DNA TGTGCCAGCAGTCTTTGGGAGGGCGGAGATACGCAGTATTTT. This encodes CASSLWEGGDTQYF.

J is TRBJ1-1 and V is TRBV2; TRBD1 is a possible D gene (6 bases). Trimming removed 5 bases at V and 3 bases at J, with 13 bases between. Germline loops: CDR1 SNHLY, CDR2 FYNNEI. The length of the CDR3 is 14 residues. CDR3 amino acids: CASSFGGAHTEAFF. Written as DNA, the CDR3 is TGTGCCAGCAGTTTCGGGGGGGCACACACTGAAGCTTTCTTT. The full variable domain, rest sourced from reference TRBV2 and TRBJ1-1, is EPEVTQTPSHQVTQMGQEVILRCVPISNHLYFYWYRQILGQKVEFLVSFYNNEISEKSEIFDDQFSVERPDGSNFTLKIRSTKLEDSAMYFCASSFGGAHTEAFFGQGTRLTVV.

This clone has just one count. The chain is built from TRBV7-8 and TRBJ2-2, with D tentatively TRBD1 (5 bases). The germline CDR1 and CDR2 sequences are SGHVS and FQNEAQ. The V and J ends lost 6 bases and 5 bases respectively, with 16 bases between them. CDR3 length equals 15 residues. CDR3 bases: TGTGCCAGCAGTTATGTCACAGGATTTACCGGGGAGCTGTTTTTT. Its translation: CASSYVTGFTGELFF.

The chain uses TRBV5-6 and TRBJ1-5; 7 bases align to TRBD1. CDR3 length: 14 residues. The germline CDR1 and CDR2 sequences are SGHDT and YYEEEE. V shed 4 bases, J shed 4 bases, and the junction held 5 bases outside the gene matches. CDR3 nucleotide sequence: TGTGCCAGCAGCCACAGGGGTTCGAATCAGCCCCAGCATTTT. Encoded protein: CASSHRGSNQPQHF.

The chain joins TRBV9 to TRBJ2-1; 10 bases are a match to TRBD2. Per germline, CDR1 SGDLS and CDR2 YYNGEE. With 0 bases clipped from V and 11 bases from J, the junction kept 2 bases outside the gene matches. The CDR3 totals 13 residues. CDR3 in DNA: TGTGCCAGCAGCGTAGTACTAGCGGGGAAGCAGTTCTTC. Protein product: CASSVVLAGKQFF.

The genes are TRBV27 and TRBJ1-5; D gene uncertain. This CDR3 region has 13 residues. Trimming took off 2 bases at V and 2 bases at J, with 4 bases between the two ends. Looked up from germline, CDR1 is MNHEY and CDR2 is SMNVEV (reference sequence). DNA of the CDR3: TGTGCCAGCAGTTTAGCGGGCAATCAGCCCCAGCATTTT. This codes for CASSLAGNQPQHF.